This T cell receptor beta chain was observed in a study of response to subunit inactivated influenza vaccine. TCRdb used MiXCR to reprocess the RT-PCR reads, holding one entry per CDR3 protein. The sample includes about 610,000 distinct CDR3 sequences, 14% of them seen just once. The source of this sequence is a man between 50 and 59 years old who received an inactivated influenza vaccine. The starting material was PBMCs from blood, obtained about 11 days after vaccination.

The CDR3 here is CASSSGQGANEKLFF. The CDR3 DNA is TGTGCCAGCAGTTCCGGACAGGGGGCAAATGAAAAACTGTTTTTT. V is TRBV6-5 and J is TRBJ1-4; 11 bases are shared with TRBD1. Germline V gives CDR1 MNHEY, CDR2 SVGAGI. V gave up 4 bases and J gave up 5 bases; unmatched junction bases: 3. This CDR3 has 15 residues.